The T cell receptor beta chain under discussion was sequenced for a study of blood T cell repertoires in COVID-19. Study-level information: Samples taken during acute and convalescent COVID-19 were collected in the United States, Italy and Spain.

Data came from immunoSEQ multiplex PCR; TCRdb stores just in-frame clones and leaves some out. The sample shows about 380,000 clones, 88% of them seen only once. The cohort comprised adults aged about 18 to 89 years residing in 20 to 30 US areas. Cohorts were based on clinical histories the participants reported. This CDR3 comprises 14 residues. V usage is TRBV12-2 and J usage is TRBJ1-2; the table's TRBD1 call for D was not verified on the DNA. TRBV12-2 is annotated as a pseudogene. The sequence came from a woman aged 18-35 years who had recovered from COVID-19. Sequenced sample: PBMCs or T cells enriched from blood (not recorded which). In DNA form, the CDR3 reads TGTGCAAGTCGCCCCCGACAGGGAACTTATGGCTACACCTTC. Its translation is CASRPRQGTYGYTF.